Below, 8 T cell receptor beta chains from the same sample are listed, as sequenced in a study of blood T cell repertoires in COVID-19. The repertoire was sequenced with immunoSEQ multiplex PCR; TCRdb's copy has only in-frame clones and lacks some. The sample has roughly 120,000 clones; approximately 70% are singletons. What was sequenced was peripheral blood. The origin of the receptors is a human donor with acute or convalescent COVID-19. The donor label of this sample is uncertain.

CDR3 amino acids: CASSESGLVGPYNEQFF. CDR3 bases: TGCGCCAGCAGTGAGTCGGGCCTCGTCGGCCCCTACAATGAGCAGTTCTTC. The gene calls are TRBV10-1 and TRBJ2-1; no clear D. The V and J ends lost 0 bases and 2 bases respectively, with 14 bases between them. The CDR3 is 17 amino acids. Germline CDR1 and CDR2: WNHNN and SYGVQD (reference sequence).

The V and J genes are TRBV19 and TRBJ1-1; 7 bases are shared with TRBD1. The V gene end was trimmed by 5 bases and the J gene end by 6 bases; junction bases not matched to a gene: 12. This CDR3 region has 15 residues. CDR1 LNHDA and CDR2 SQIVND come from the germline V gene (reference sequence). The CDR3 protein is CASSLLRQGGPEAFF. The CDR3 DNA reads as TGTGCCAGTAGTCTACTCCGACAGGGCGGCCCTGAAGCTTTCTTT.

CDR3 sequence (DNA): TGCGCCAGCAGCCCGGGACTAGCGGGGGGGTACAATGAGCAGTTCTTC. Protein sequence: CASSPGLAGGYNEQFF. This chain links TRBV5-1 with TRBJ2-1, with 16 bases matching TRBD2. Germline-derived CDR1 and CDR2 are SGHRS and YFSETQ. The CDR3 covers 16 residues. Trimming removed 4 bases from V and 4 bases from J; junction bases left unmatched: 2.

The CDR3 nucleotides read TGTGCCAGCGTCTGGACAGGGGGTGAAAAACTGTTTTTT. As protein: CASVWTGGEKLFF. The chain employs TRBV2 and TRBJ1-4; 10 bases are shared with TRBD1. The CDR3 has 13 amino acids. Germline V CDR1 and CDR2: SNHLY, FYNNEI. The V gene end was trimmed by 8 bases and the J gene end by 7 bases; junction bases not matched to a gene: 4.

The rearrangement uses TRBV7-9 and TRBJ1-1; 8 positions agree with TRBD1. CDR1 is SEHNR and CDR2 is FQNEAQ in the germline V gene (reference sequence). J gave up 1 base and V 5 bases, and 3 bases lay outside the gene matches. This CDR3 comprises 14 residues. CDR3 bases: TGTGCCAGCAGCCAGACAGGGGCGAACACTGAAGCTTTCTTT. Protein product: CASSQTGANTEAFF.

V usage is TRBV5-1 and J usage is TRBJ1-5; TRBD1 matches 9 bases. The CDR3 has 15 residues. The V gene end was trimmed by 4 bases and the J gene end by 7 bases; junction bases not matched to a gene: 9. CDR1 SGHRS and CDR2 YFSETQ come from the germline V gene. CDR3 nucleotide sequence: TGCGCCAGCAGCCTCTGGACAGGGGATAGGCAGCCCCAGCATTTT. This gives the protein CASSLWTGDRQPQHF.

The chain recombines TRBV19 with TRBJ1-3; D may be TRBD1 (6 bases). Germline-derived CDR1 and CDR2 are LNHDA and SQIVND (reference sequence). CDR3 length: 16 amino acids. Between the trimmed V and J ends, which lost 6 bases and 3 bases, there was a span of 18 bases. The CDR3 coding sequence is TGTGCCAGTAGACCGAATCCCGGGGGGCTTGGAAACACCATATATTTT. Translation gives CASRPNPGGLGNTIYF. The variable domain in full, completed from reference TRBV19 and TRBJ1-3, reads DGGITQSPKYLFRKEGQNVTLSCEQNLNHDAMYWYRQDPGQGLRLIYYSQIVNDFQKGDIAEGYSVSREKKESFPLTVTSAQKNPTAFYLCASRPNPGGLGNTIYFGEGSWLTVV.

V gene TRBV9 combines with J gene TRBJ2-1, with a possible D match to TRBD2 (6 bases). The CDR3 covers 16 residues. Germline V gene sequence: CDR1 SGDLS, CDR2 YYNGEE. Deletions cut 4 bases from V and 4 bases from J, with 18 bases between. The CDR3 DNA reads as TGTGCCAGCAGCCCCCCCAGCGGGCCTGGATACAATGAGCAGTTCTTC. It specifies CASSPPSGPGYNEQFF.